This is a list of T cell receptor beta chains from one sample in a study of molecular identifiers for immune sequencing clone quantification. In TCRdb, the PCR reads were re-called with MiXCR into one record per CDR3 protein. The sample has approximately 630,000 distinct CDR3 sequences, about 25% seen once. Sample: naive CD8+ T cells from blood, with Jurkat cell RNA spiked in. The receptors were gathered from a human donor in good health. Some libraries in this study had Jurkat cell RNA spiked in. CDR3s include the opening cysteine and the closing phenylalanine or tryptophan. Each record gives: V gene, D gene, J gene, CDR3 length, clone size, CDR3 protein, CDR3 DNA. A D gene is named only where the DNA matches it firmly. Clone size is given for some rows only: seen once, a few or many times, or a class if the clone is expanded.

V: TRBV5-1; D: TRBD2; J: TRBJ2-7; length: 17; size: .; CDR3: CASSFYFSGGTVYEQYF; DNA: TGCGCCAGCAGCTTCTACTTTAGCGGGGGGACTGTCTACGAGCAGTACTTC
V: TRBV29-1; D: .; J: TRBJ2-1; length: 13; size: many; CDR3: CSGEVISYNEQFF; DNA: TGCAGCGGTGAAGTTATATCCTACAATGAGCAGTTCTTC
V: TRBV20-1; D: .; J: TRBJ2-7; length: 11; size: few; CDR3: CSAITGYEQYF; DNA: TGCAGTGCTATAACAGGCTACGAGCAGTACTTC
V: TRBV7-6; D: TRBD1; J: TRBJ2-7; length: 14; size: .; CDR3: CASSERQGPHEQYF; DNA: TGTGCCAGCAGCGAACGACAGGGCCCCCACGAGCAGTACTTC
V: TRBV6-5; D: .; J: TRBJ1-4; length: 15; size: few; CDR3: CASGARTYFGEKLFF; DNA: TGTGCCAGCGGGGCCCGGACTTACTTTGGAGAAAAACTGTTTTTT
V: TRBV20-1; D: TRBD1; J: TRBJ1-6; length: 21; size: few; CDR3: CSARDHSIARGHSSYNSPLHF; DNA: TGCAGTGCTAGAGATCATAGTATTGCCAGGGGGCACTCCTCCTATAATTCACCCCTCCACTTT
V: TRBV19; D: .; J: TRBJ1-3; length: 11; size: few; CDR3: CAGVTGNTIYF; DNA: TGTGCCGGAGTTACTGGAAACACCATATATTTT
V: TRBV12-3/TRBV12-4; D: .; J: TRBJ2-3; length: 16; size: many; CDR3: CASSFSSGGGADTQYF; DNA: TGTGCCAGCAGTTTTTCTTCTGGGGGCGGCGCAGATACGCAGTATTTT
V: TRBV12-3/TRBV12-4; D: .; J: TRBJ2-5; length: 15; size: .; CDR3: CASSVRESALETQYF; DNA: TGTGCCAGCAGCGTAAGGGAGTCCGCTCTGGAGACCCAGTACTTC
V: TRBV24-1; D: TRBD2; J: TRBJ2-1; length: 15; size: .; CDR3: CATSDLGTSGTEQFF; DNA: TGTGCCACCAGTGATTTGGGGACTAGCGGGACTGAGCAGTTCTTC
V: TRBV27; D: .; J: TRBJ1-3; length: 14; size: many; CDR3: CASSSVPSGNTIYF; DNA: TGTGCCAGCAGTTCCGTCCCCTCTGGAAACACCATATATTTT
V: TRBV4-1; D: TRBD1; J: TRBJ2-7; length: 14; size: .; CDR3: CASSHSTGGHEQYF; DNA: TGCGCCAGCAGCCACTCGACAGGGGGTCACGAGCAGTACTTC
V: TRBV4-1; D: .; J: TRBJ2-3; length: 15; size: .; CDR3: CASSQVVGGGDTRYF; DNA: TGCGCCAGCAGCCAAGTCGTAGGGGGAGGAGATACGCGGTATTTT
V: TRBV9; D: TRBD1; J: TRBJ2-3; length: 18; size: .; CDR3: CASSVDELGTGRSDTQYF; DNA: TGTGCCAGCAGCGTAGACGAATTGGGGACAGGTCGCTCAGATACGCAGTATTTT
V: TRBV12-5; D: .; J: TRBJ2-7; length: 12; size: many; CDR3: CASGLGNYEQYF; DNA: TGTGCTAGTGGTTTGGGGAATTACGAGCAGTACTTC
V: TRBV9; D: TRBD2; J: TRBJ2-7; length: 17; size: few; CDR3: CASSVVHGRGEAREQYF; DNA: TGTGCCAGCAGCGTAGTTCACGGGCGGGGGGAGGCGCGCGAGCAGTACTTC
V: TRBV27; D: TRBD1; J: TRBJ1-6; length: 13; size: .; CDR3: CASSDRASSPLHF; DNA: TGTGCCAGCAGCGACAGGGCAAGTTCACCCCTCCACTTT
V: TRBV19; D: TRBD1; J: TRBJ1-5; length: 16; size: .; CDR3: CASRIGTGVSNQPQHF; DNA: TGTGCCAGTAGGATCGGGACAGGTGTTAGCAATCAGCCCCAGCATTTT
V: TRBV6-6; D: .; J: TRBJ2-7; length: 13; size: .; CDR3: CASSYWTHYEQYF; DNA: TGTGCCAGCAGTTATTGGACACACTACGAGCAGTACTTC
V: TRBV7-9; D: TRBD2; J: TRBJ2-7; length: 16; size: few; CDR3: CASRNSTSGDSYEQYF; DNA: TGTGCCAGCAGGAATTCGACTAGCGGGGACTCCTACGAGCAGTACTTC
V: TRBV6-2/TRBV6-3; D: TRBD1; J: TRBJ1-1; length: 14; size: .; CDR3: CASRRTGGSTEAFF; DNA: TGTGCCAGCAGACGCACAGGGGGAAGCACTGAAGCTTTCTTT
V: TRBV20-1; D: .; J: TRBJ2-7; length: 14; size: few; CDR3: CSAGDWRGPYEQYF; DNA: TGCAGTGCTGGGGACTGGAGGGGGCCCTACGAGCAGTACTTC
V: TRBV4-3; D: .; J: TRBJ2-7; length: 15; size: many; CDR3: CASSPGTGVSYEQYF; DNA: TGCGCCAGCAGCCCCGGGACCGGAGTCTCCTACGAGCAGTACTTC
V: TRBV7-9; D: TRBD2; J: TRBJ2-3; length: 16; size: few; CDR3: CASSLGTSGFTDTQYF; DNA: TGTGCCAGCAGCTTAGGGACTAGCGGTTTCACAGATACGCAGTATTTT
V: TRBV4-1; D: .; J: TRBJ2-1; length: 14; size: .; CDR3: CASSYGGLYNGQFF; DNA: TGCGCCAGCAGCTACGGGGGACTTTACAATGGGCAGTTCTTC
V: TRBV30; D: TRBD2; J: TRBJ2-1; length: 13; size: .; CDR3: CAWSVLAGMYEFF; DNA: TGTGCCTGGAGTGTACTAGCGGGGATGTATGAGTTCTTC
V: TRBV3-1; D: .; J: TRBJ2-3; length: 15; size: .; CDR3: CASSEPLGNGGTQYF; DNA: TGTGCCAGCAGCGAGCCCTTAGGGAACGGAGGTACGCAGTATTTT
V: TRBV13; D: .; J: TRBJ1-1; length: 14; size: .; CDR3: CASSLQGLNTAAFF; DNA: TGTGCCAGCAGCCTCCAGGGACTGAACACTGCAGCTTTCTTT
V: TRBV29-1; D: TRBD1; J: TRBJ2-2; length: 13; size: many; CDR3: CSVWTGNTGELFF; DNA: TGCAGCGTCTGGACAGGGAACACCGGGGAGCTGTTTTTT
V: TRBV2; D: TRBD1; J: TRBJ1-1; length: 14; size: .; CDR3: CASSGTGELTEAFF; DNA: TGTGCCAGCAGTGGGACAGGGGAACTCACTGAAGCTTTCTTT
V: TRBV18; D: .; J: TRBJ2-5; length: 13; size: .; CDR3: CASSPPGSETQYF; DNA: TGTGCCAGCTCACCGCCTGGGTCGGAGACCCAGTACTTC
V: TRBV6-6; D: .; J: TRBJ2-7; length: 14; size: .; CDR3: CASSHGDCTYEQYF; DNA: TGTGCCAGCAGTCACGGGGACTGCACCTACGAGCAGTACTTC
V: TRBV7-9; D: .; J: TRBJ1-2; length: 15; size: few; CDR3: CASSPHSGFTGGYTF; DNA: TGTGCCAGCAGCCCCCACTCCGGGTTTACAGGGGGCTACACCTTC
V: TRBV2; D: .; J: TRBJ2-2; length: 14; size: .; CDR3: CVLRLKSNTGELFF; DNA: TGTGTTTTGCGGCTTAAGTCGAACACCGGGGAGCTGTTTTTT
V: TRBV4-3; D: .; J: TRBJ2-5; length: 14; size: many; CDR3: CASSQDVAQETQYF; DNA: TGCGCCAGCAGCCAAGATGTAGCCCAAGAGACCCAGTACTTC
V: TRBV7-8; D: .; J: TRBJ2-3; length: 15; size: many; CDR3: CASSYDIYVTDTQYF; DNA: TGTGCCAGCAGTTATGACATTTATGTCACAGATACGCAGTATTTT
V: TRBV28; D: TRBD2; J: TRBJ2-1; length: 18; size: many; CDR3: CASTTTPPTSGKASEQFF; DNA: TGTGCCAGCACCACCACCCCCCCGACTAGCGGGAAGGCGAGTGAGCAGTTCTTC
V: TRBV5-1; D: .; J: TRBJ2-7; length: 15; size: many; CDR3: CASSQTDGFFYEQYF; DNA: TGCGCCAGCAGCCAGACGGACGGGTTTTTTTACGAGCAGTACTTC
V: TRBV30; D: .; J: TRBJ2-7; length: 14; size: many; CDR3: CAWTAEETSYEQYF; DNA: TGTGCCTGGACGGCGGAGGAAACCTCCTACGAGCAGTACTTC
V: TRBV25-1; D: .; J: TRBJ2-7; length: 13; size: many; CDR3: CASSVGPDYEQYF; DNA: TGTGCCAGCAGTGTGGGCCCTGACTACGAGCAGTACTTC
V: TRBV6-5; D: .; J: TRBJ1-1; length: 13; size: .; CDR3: CASSYAMKTEAFF; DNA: TGTGCCAGCAGTTACGCTATGAAAACTGAAGCTTTCTTT
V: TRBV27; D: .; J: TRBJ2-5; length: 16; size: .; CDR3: CASSPGGYRVGETQYF; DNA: TGTGCCAGCAGTCCTGGGGGCTACAGGGTTGGGGAGACCCAGTACTTC
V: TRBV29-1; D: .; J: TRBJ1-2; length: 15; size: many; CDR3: CSVERNADTVYGYTF; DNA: TGCAGCGTTGAAAGAAATGCGGACACAGTATATGGCTACACCTTC
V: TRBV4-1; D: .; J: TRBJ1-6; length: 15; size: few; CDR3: CASSQGNRDNSPLHF; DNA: TGCGCCAGCAGCCAAGGAAACAGGGATAATTCACCCCTCCACTTT
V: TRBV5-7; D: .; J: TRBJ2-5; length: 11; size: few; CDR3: CASMRGETQYF; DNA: TGTGCCAGCATGCGTGGGGAGACCCAGTACTTC
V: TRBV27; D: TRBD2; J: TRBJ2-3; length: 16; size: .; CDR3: CASSYLSGGSSDTQYF; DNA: TGTGCCAGCAGTTACCTCAGCGGGGGCAGTTCAGATACGCAGTATTTT
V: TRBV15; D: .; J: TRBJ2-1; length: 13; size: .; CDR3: CATKEAAYNEQFF; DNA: TGTGCCACCAAAGAGGCTGCCTACAATGAGCAGTTCTTC
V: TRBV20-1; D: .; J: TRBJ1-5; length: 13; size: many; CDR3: CSATDGSNQPQHF; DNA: TGCAGTGCTACTGACGGTAGCAATCAGCCCCAGCATTTT
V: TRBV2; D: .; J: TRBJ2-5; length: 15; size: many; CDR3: CASSESRTGQETQYF; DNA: TGTGCCAGCAGTGAATCAAGGACCGGACAAGAGACCCAGTACTTC
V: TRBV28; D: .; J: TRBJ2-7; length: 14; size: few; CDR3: CASSFAGESYEQYF; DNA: TGTGCCAGCAGTTTCGCCGGGGAATCCTACGAGCAGTACTTC
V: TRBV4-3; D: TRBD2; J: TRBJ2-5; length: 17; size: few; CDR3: CASSQGPGGGAGETQYF; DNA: TGCGCCAGCAGCCAAGGGCCTGGCGGGGGGGCCGGAGAGACCCAGTACTTC
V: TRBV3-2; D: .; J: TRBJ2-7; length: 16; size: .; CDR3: CASSQDGGQGLYEQYF; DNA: TGTGCCAGCAGCCAAGATGGGGGCCAGGGACTCTACGAGCAGTACTTC
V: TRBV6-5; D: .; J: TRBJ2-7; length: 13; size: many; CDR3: CASSYGHSYEQYF; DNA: TGTGCCAGCAGTTATGGGCACTCCTACGAGCAGTACTTC
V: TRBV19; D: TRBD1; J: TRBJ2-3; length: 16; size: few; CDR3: CASSIVGGQPPDTQYF; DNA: TGTGCCAGTAGTATAGTAGGGGGACAGCCCCCAGATACGCAGTATTTT
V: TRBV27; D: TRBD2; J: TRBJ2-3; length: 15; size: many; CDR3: CASSPGTSGIDAQYF; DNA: TGTGCCAGCAGTCCGGGGACTAGCGGGATCGACGCGCAGTATTTT
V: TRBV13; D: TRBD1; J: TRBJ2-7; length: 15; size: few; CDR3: CASSLGTGSAYEQYF; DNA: TGTGCCAGCAGCCTTGGGACAGGGTCAGCCTACGAGCAGTACTTC
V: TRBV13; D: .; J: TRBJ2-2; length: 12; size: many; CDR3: CASSADTGELFF; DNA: TGTGCCAGCAGCGCCGACACCGGGGAGCTGTTTTTT
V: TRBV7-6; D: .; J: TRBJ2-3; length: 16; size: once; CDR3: CASSPPWEVDTDTQYF; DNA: TGTGCCAGCAGCCCCCCTTGGGAAGTGGACACAGATACGCAGTATTTT
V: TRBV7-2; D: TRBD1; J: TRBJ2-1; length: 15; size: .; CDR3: CASTPLAGGLNEQFF; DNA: TGTGCCAGCACCCCATTGGCAGGGGGCTTGAATGAGCAGTTCTTC